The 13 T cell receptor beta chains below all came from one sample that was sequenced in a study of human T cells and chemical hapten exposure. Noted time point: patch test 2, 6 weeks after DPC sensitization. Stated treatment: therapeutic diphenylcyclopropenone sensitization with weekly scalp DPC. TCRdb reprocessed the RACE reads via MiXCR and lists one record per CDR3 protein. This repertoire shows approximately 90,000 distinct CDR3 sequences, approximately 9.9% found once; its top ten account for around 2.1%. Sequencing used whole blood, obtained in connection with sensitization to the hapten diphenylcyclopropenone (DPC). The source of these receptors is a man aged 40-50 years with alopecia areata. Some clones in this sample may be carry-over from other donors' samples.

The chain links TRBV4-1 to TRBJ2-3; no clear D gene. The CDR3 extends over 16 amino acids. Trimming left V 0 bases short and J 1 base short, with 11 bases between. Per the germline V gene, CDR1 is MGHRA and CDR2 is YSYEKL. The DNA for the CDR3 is TGCGCCAGCAGCCAAGATCGCGGAAAACGCACAGATACGCAGTATTTT. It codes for CASSQDRGKRTDTQYF.

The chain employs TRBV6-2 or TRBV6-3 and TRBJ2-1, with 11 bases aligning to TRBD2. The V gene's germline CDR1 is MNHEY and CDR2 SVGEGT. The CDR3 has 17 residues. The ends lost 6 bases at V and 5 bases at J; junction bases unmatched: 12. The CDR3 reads CASSSLGGLAVHNEQFF. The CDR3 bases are TGTGCCAGCAGCTCTCTGGGGGGACTAGCGGTACACAATGAGCAGTTCTTC.

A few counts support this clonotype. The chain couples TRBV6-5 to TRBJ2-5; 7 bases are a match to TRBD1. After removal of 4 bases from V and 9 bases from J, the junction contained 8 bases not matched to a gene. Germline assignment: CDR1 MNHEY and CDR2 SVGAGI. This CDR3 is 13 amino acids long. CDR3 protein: CASSLYSTGAQYF. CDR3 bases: TGTGCCAGCAGTTTATACAGTACAGGGGCCCAGTACTTC.

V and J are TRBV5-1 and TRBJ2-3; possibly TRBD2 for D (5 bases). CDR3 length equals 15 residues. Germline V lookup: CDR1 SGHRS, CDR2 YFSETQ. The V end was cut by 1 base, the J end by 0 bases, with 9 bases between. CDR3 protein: CASSLRGVSTDTQYF. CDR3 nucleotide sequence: TGCGCCAGCAGCTTGCGGGGAGTTAGCACAGATACGCAGTATTTT.

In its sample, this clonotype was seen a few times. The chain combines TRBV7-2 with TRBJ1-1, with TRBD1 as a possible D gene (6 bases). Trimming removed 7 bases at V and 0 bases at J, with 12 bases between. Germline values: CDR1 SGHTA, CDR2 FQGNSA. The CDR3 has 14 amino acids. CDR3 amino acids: CASNYDRLNTEAFF. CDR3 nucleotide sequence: TGTGCCAGCAATTACGACAGGCTGAACACTGAAGCTTTCTTT.

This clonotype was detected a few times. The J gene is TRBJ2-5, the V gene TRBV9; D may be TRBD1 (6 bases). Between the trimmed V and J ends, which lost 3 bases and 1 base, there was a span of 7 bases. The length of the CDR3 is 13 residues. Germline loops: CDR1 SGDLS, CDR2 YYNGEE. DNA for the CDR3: TGTGCCAGCAGCGGGACAGTCCAAGAGACCCAGTACTTC. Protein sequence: CASSGTVQETQYF.

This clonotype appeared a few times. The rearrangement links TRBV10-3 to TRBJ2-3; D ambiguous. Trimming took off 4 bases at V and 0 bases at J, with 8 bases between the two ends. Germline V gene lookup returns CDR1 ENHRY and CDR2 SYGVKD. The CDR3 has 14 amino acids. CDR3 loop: CAISAPTSTDTQYF. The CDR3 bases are TGTGCCATCAGTGCCCCAACTAGCACAGATACGCAGTATTTT.

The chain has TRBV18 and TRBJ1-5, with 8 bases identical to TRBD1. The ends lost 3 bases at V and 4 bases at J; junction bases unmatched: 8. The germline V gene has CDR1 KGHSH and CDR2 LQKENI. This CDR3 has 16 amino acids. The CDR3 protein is CASSPSIDRGNQPQHF. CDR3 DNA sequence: TGTGCCAGCTCACCCTCAATCGACAGGGGAAATCAGCCCCAGCATTTT.

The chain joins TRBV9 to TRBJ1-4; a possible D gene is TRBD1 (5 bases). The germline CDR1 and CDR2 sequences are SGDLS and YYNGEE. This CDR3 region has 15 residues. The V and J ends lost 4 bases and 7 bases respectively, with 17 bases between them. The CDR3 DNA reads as TGTGCCAGCAGCCCGGCAGCAGGGACGGGTGAAAAACTGTTTTTT. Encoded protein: CASSPAAGTGEKLFF. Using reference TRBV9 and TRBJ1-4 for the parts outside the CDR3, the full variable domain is DSGVTQTPKHLITATGQRVTLRCSPRSGDLSVYWYQQSLDQGLQFLIQYYNGEERAKGNILERFSAQQFPDLHSELNLSSLELGDSALYFCASSPAAGTGEKLFFGSGTQLSVL.

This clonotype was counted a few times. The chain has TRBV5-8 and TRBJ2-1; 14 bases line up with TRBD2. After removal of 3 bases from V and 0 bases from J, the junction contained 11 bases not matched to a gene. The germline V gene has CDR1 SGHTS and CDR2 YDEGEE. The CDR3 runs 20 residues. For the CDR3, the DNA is TGTGCCAGCAGCTGGTCGGGACTAGCGGGAGTTTCGAGCTCCTACAATGAGCAGTTCTTC. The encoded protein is CASSWSGLAGVSSSYNEQFF.

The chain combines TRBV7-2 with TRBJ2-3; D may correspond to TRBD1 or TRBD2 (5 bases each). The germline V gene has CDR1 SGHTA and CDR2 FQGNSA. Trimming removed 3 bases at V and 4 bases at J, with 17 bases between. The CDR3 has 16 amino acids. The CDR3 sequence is CASSFSITGAADTQYF. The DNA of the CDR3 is TGTGCCAGCAGCTTTTCGATAACCGGGGCGGCAGATACGCAGTATTTT.

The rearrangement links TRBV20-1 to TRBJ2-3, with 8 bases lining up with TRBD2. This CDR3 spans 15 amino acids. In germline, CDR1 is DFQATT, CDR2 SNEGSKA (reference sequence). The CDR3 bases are TGCAGCCCAAGTCTGGGACTAGTAGGGACAGATACGCAGTATTTT. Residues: CSPSLGLVGTDTQYF.

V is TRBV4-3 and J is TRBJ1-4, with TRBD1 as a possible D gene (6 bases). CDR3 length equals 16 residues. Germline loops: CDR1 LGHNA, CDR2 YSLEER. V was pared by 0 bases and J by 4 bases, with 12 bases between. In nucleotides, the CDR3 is TGCGCCAGCAGCCAAGATATGGGCAGGGGTAATGAAAAACTGTTTTTT. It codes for CASSQDMGRGNEKLFF.